This T cell receptor (beta chain) is drawn from a study of control samples from healthy donors and cancer patients (dated by TCRdb to 2020 to 2021). Library creation used the immunoSEQ multiplex PCR assay. Held by TCRdb, this immuneACCESS table contains in-frame sequences only and omits some clones. Under half of the omission traces to an unresolved V gene where checked; the cause of the rest is unknown. Counted in this sample were fewer than 250,000 clones; over 80% of them appeared once. Jointly, the top ten make up less than 2% of the sample. V is pared back by 0 bases and J by 3 bases, with 14 bases lying between the germline termini. From the germline V gene, CDR1 is LGHNA and CDR2 is YNFKEQ. The CDR3 goes from the cysteine to the phenylalanine over 16 residues. Of the read, only the CDR3 DNA is kept; its 48 bases are in frame from base 1. On this clone itself: Its antigen remains undetermined. Qualities for individual bases were not recorded, and no much larger clone is one base off.

Sample: blood. The chain links TRBV4-2 with TRBJ1-1; the D segment cannot be called with confidence. The receptor was derived from a man under 40 in good health. The CDR3 corresponds to CASSQELLWSHTEAFF. The DNA sequence is given as TGTGCCAGCAGCCAAGAGCTTTTGTGGTCTCACACTGAAGCTTTCTTT.